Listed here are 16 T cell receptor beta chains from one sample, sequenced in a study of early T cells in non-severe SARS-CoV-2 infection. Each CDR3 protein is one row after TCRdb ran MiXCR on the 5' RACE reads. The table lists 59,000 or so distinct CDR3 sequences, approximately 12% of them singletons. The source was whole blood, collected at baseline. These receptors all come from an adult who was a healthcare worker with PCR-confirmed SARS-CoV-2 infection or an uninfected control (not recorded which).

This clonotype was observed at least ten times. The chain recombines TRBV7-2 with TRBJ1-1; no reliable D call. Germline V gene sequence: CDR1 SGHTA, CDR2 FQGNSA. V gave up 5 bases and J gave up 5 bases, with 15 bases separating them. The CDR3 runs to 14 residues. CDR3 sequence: CASSPWWGGTEAFF. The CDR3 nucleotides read TGTGCCAGCAGCCCGTGGTGGGGTGGAACTGAAGCTTTCTTT.

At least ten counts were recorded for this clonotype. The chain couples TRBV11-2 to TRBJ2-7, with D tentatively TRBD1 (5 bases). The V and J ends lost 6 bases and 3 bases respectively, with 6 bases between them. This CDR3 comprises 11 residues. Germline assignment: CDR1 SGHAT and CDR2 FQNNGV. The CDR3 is CASRQDYEQYF. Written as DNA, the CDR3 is TGTGCCAGCAGACAGGACTACGAGCAGTACTTC.

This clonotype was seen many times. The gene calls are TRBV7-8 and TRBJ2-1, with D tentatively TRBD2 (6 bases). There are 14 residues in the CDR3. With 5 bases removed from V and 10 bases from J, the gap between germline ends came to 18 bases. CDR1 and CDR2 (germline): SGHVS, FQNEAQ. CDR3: CASSLRDSIGEQFF. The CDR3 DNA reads TGTGCCAGCAGCCTCCGGGACTCTATTGGGGAGCAGTTCTTC.

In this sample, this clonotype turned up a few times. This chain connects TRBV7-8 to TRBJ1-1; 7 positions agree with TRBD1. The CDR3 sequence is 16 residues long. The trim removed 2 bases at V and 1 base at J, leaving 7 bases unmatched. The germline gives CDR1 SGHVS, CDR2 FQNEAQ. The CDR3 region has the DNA TGTGCCAGCAGCTTAAGGGCTTGGACAGGGAACACTGAAGCTTTCTTT. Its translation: CASSLRAWTGNTEAFF.

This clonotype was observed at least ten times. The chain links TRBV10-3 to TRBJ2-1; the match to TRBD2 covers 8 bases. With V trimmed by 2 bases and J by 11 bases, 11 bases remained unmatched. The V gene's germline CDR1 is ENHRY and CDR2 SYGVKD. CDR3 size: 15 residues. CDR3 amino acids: CAISEAGTSNLQQFF. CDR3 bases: TGTGCCATCAGTGAGGCCGGGACTAGTAACCTTCAGCAGTTCTTC.

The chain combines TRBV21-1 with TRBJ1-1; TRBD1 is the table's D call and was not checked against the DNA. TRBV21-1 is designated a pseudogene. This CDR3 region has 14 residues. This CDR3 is CASSKGGDNTEAFF. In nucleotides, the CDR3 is TGTGCCAGCAGCAAAGGGGGGGACAACACTGAAGCTTTCTTT.

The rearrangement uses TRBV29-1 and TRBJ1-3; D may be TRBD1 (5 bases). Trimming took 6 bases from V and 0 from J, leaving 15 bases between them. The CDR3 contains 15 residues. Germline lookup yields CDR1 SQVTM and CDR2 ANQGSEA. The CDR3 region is CSVVGTEHSGNTIYF. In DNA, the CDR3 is TGCAGCGTCGTAGGGACTGAGCACTCTGGAAACACCATATATTTT. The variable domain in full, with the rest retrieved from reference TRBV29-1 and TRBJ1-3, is SAVISQKPSRDICQRGTSLTIQCQVDSQVTMMFWYRQQPGQSLTLIATANQGSEATYESGFVIDKFPISRPNLTFSTLTVSNMSPEDSSIYLCSVVGTEHSGNTIYFGEGSWLTVV.

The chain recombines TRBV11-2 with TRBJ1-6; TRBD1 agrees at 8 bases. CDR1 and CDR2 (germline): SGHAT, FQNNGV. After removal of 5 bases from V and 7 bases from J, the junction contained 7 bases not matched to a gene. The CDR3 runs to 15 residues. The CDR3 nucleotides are TGTGCCAGCAGCCCCCGGACAGGGCTCAATTCACCCCTCCACTTT. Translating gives CASSPRTGLNSPLHF. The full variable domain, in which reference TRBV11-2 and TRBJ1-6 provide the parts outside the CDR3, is EAGVAQSPRYKIIEKRQSVAFWCNPISGHATLYWYQQILGQGPKLLIQFQNNGVVDDSQLPKDRFSAERLKGVDSTLKIQPAKLEDSAVYLCASSPRTGLNSPLHFGNGTRLTVT.

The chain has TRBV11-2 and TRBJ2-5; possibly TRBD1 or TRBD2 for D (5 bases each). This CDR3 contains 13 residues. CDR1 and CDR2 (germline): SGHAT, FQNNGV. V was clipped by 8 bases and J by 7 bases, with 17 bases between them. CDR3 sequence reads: CASGGDHVGTQYF. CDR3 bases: TGTGCCAGCGGGGGAGATCATGTGGGGACCCAGTACTTC.

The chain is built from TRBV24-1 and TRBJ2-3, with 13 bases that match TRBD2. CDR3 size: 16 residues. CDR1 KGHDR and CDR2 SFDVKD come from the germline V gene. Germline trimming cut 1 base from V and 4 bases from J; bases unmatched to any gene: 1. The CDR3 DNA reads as TGTGCCACCAGTGATTTCGGACTAGCGGGGGCAGATACGCAGTATTTT. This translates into CATSDFGLAGADTQYF.

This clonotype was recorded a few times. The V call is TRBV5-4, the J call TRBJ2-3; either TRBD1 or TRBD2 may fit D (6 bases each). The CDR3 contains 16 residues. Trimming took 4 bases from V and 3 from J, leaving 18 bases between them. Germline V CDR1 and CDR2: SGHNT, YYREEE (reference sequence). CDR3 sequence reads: CASSPDSGGPTDTQYF. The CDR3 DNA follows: TGTGCCAGCAGCCCGGACAGTGGGGGGCCAACAGATACGCAGTATTTT. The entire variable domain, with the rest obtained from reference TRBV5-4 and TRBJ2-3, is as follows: ETGVTQSPTHLIKTRGQQVTLRCSSQSGHNTVSWYQQALGQGPQFIFQYYREEENGRGNFPPRFSGLQFPNYSSELNVNALELDDSALYLCASSPDSGGPTDTQYFGPGTRLTVL.

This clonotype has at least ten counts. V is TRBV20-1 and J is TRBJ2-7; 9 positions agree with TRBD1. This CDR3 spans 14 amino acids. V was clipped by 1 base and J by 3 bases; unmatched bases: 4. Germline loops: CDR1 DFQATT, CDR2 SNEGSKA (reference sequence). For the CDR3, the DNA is TGCAGTGCTAGAGGGACAGGGGTGAGCTACGAGCAGTACTTC. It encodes CSARGTGVSYEQYF.

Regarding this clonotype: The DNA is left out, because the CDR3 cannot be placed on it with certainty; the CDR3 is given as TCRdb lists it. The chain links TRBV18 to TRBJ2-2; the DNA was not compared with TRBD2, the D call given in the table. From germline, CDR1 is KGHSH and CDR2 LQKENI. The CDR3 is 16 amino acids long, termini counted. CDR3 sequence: CASSKGGLKHRGAVFF.

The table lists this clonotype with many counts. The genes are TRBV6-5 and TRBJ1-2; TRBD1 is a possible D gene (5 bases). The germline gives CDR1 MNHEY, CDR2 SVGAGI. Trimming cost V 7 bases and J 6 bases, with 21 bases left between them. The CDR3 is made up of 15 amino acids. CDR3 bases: TGTGCCAGCACCGTAACATCGGGGCTTAATGATGGCTACACCTTC. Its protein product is CASTVTSGLNDGYTF.

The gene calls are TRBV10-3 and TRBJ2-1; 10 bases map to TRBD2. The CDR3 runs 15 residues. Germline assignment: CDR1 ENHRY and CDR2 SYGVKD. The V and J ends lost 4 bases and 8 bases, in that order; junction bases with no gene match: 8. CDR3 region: CAISGPSGSGYEQFF. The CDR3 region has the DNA TGTGCCATCAGTGGCCCTAGCGGGAGTGGGTATGAGCAGTTCTTC.

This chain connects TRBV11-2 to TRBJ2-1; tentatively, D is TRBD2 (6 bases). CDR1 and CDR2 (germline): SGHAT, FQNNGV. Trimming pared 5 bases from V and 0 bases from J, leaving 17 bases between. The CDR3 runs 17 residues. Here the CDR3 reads CASSLPLAESSYNEQFF. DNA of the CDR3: TGTGCCAGCAGCCTACCCTTAGCGGAAAGCTCCTACAATGAGCAGTTCTTC.